The next 2 T cell receptor beta chains were all read from a single sample in a study of shared clonotypes between healthy human individuals. The table came from immunoSEQ multiplex PCR; TCRdb's copy has only in-frame clones and leaves some out. The sample contains 1.4 million or so clones, about 98.5% of which appear only once. Sequencing was performed on naive CD4+ T cells sorted from blood. Subset described: CD45RA+ positively selected. The receptors shown here come from a man aged 30-40 years in good health.

The J gene is TRBJ2-7, the V gene TRBV18, with D unclear. The CDR3 is 14 amino acids. V was clipped by 0 bases and J by 1 base, with 7 bases between them. The germline CDR1 and CDR2 sequences are KGHSH and LQKENI. The CDR3 sequence is CASSPPALSYEQYF. The CDR3 bases are TGTGCCAGCTCACCACCGGCTCTGTCCTACGAGCAGTACTTC.

CDR3 in amino acids: CASSPFSGLAGEDTQYF. CDR3 in DNA: TGTGCCAGCAGCCCATTCTCAGGGTTAGCGGGAGAGGATACGCAGTATTTT. The V call is TRBV11-2, the J call TRBJ2-3; 9 nucleotides align to TRBD2. Germline lookup yields CDR1 SGHAT and CDR2 FQNNGV. V lost 5 bases, J lost 6 bases, and 15 bases stayed unmatched. The CDR3 runs 17 residues. Looking up the rest from reference TRBV11-2 and TRBJ2-3 gives the full variable domain: EAGVAQSPRYKIIEKRQSVAFWCNPISGHATLYWYQQILGQGPKLLIQFQNNGVVDDSQLPKDRFSAERLKGVDSTLKIQPAKLEDSAVYLCASSPFSGLAGEDTQYFGPGTRLTVL.